This T cell receptor beta chain was documented in a study of shared clonotypes between healthy human individuals. Study details: Contributing individuals were two females and a few males aged 18 to 49. Points from the study as a whole: Non-shared clonotypes were found to have lower generation probabilities than the clonotypes that were shared by all four of the sorted-subset donors.

Original methodology: As immunoSEQ supplied junction-only sequences (without quality scores), filtering differed. Profiling relied on immunoSEQ multiplex PCR, and the TCRdb table lists in-frame clones only, not all of them. Clone size and the V and J calls come from that table; the DNA yielded D and trimming. The sample records about 650,000 clones, nearly 97% being singletons. Naive CD8 cells lacked CD45RO and underwent positive selection for CCR7, leaving out terminally differentiated effector memory CD45RA+ cells. V shed 4 bases and J shed 3 bases, with 10 bases lying between them. This CDR3 comprises 14 residues. Looked up from germline, CDR1 is WSHSY and CDR2 is SAAADI. Details on this clone: The target antigen is unknown.

The rearrangement joins TRBV10-2 to TRBJ1-5; TRBD1 is a possible D gene (5 bases). The sequence came from a woman aged 25 to 39 in good health. Sequencing was done on a sample of naive CD8+ T cells sorted from blood. The chain's CDR3 is CASSGPGLNQPQHF. CDR3 nucleotides: TGCGCCAGCAGTGGGCCGGGACTCAATCAGCCCCAGCATTTT.